Shown below are 19 T cell receptor beta chains from a single sample sequenced in a study of blood T cell repertoires in COVID-19. TCRdb's table, derived via immunoSEQ multiplex PCR, lists solely in-frame clones and lacks some. The sample carries under 200,000 clones, approximately 84% recorded once. The sequenced material came from peripheral blood. Receptors were obtained from a man aged 35-49 years who had recovered from COVID-19.

This rearrangement joins TRBV7-8 to TRBJ2-1, with TRBD2 matching over 14 bases. CDR1 is SGHVS, CDR2 FQNEAQ, per germline. V shed 5 bases, J shed 1 base, and the junction held 4 bases outside the gene matches. The CDR3 sequence is 17 residues long. Here the CDR3 reads CASSNGLAGGSYNEQFF. The DNA of the CDR3 is TGTGCCAGCAGCAACGGACTAGCGGGAGGTTCCTACAATGAGCAGTTCTTC.

V usage is TRBV5-4 and J usage is TRBJ2-2; TRBD2 matches at 11 bases. The CDR3 covers 16 residues. Germline CDR1 reads SGHNT; CDR2 reads YYREEE (reference sequence). Unmatched junction bases numbered 8, after V lost 4 bases and J lost 6 bases. CDR3 nucleotides: TGTGCCAGCAGCCTTATGACTAGCGGGACCCCCGGGGAGCTGTTTTTT. Translation gives CASSLMTSGTPGELFF.

The CDR3 sequence is CASSLSGSNQPQHF. CDR3 in DNA: TGTGCCAGCAGTCTCTCCGGGAGCAATCAGCCCCAGCATTTT. The V call is TRBV27, the J call TRBJ1-5; D gene ambiguous. The V end was cut by 5 bases, the J end by 1 base, with 9 bases between. The CDR3 runs to 14 residues. Germline-derived CDR1 and CDR2 are MNHEY and SMNVEV (reference sequence).

The chain couples TRBV5-4 to TRBJ2-5; D is uncertain. This CDR3 has 12 amino acids. Deletions cut 1 base from V and 2 bases from J, with 3 bases between. Germline lookup yields CDR1 SGHNT and CDR2 YYREEE (reference sequence). CDR3 in amino acids: CASSLQQETQYF. The CDR3, as DNA: TGTGCCAGCAGCTTGCAACAAGAGACCCAGTACTTC.

V gene TRBV27 combines with J gene TRBJ2-1; 7 bases align to TRBD1. The CDR3 loop spans 13 amino acids. J lost 3 bases, V lost 6 bases, and 2 bases had no gene match. Germline CDR1 reads MNHEY; CDR2 reads SMNVEV (reference sequence). This CDR3 reads CASRGTDYNEQFF. The CDR3 DNA sequence: TGTGCCAGCAGGGGGACAGACTACAATGAGCAGTTCTTC.

The rearrangement joins TRBV28 to TRBJ2-7; TRBD2 is a possible D gene (6 bases). V lost 3 bases to trimming and J lost 6 bases, with 21 bases between them. The CDR3 sequence is 16 residues long. From germline, CDR1 is MDHEN and CDR2 SYDVKM. The CDR3 nucleotides read TGTGCCAGCAGTTTTTCACAGCGGGCTTTGGGGGGCGAGCAGTACTTC. This codes for CASSFSQRALGGEQYF. Filled out from reference TRBV28 and TRBJ2-7, the complete variable domain reads DVKVTQSSRYLVKRTGEKVFLECVQDMDHENMFWYRQDPGLGLRLIYFSYDVKMKEKGDIPEGYSVSREKKERFSLILESASTNQTSMYLCASSFSQRALGGEQYFGPGTRLTVT.

This chain links TRBV18 with TRBJ1-2; 8 bases are a match to TRBD1. In germline, CDR1 is KGHSH, CDR2 LQKENI. CDR3 size: 14 residues. Trimming removed 3 bases from V and 4 bases from J; junction bases left unmatched: 4. CDR3 coding DNA: TGTGCCAGCTCACCCTTGGACAGGGTCTATGGCTACACCTTC. It encodes CASSPLDRVYGYTF.

The J gene is TRBJ1-4, the V gene TRBV19; TRBD1 aligns across 7 bases. The CDR3 spans 14 residues. With 9 bases clipped from V and 1 base from J, the junction kept 5 bases outside the gene matches. CDR1 and CDR2 (germline): LNHDA, SQIVND (reference sequence). Here the CDR3 reads CASERQGTNEKLFF. CDR3 nucleotides: TGTGCCAGCGAGAGACAGGGAACTAATGAAAAACTGTTTTTT.

The J gene is TRBJ2-7, the V gene TRBV4-1; the D gene is possibly TRBD2 (6 bases). From germline, CDR1 is MGHRA and CDR2 YSYEKL. This CDR3 has 15 amino acids. V was cut by 3 bases and J by 3 bases, with 15 bases left in between. The CDR3 sequence is CASSHLGRRDYEQYF. CDR3 bases: TGCGCCAGCAGCCACCTAGGGCGGAGGGACTACGAGCAGTACTTC.

In this sample, this clone turned up a few times. The chain combines TRBV12-5 with TRBJ2-2; D remains unclear. Trimming took off 6 bases at V and 0 bases at J, with 8 bases between the two ends. CDR3 length: 14 residues. Per the germline V gene, CDR1 is LGHNT and CDR2 is FRNRAP. CDR3 nucleotide sequence: TGTGCTAGTGGCCACACATCGAACACCGGGGAGCTGTTTTTT. This encodes CASGHTSNTGELFF.

The rearrangement links TRBV24-1 to TRBJ2-2; D not resolved. V was shortened by 2 bases and J by 5 bases, with 5 bases between the two germline ends. This CDR3 spans 13 amino acids. Germline lookup yields CDR1 KGHDR and CDR2 SFDVKD. For the CDR3, the DNA is TGTGCCACCAGTGATTACAGTACCGGGGAGCTGTTTTTT. Translated: CATSDYSTGELFF.

This clone has only a few counts. V is TRBV4-3 and J is TRBJ1-2, with no clear D. V gave up 4 bases and J gave up 2 bases, with 20 bases separating them. CDR1 is LGHNA, CDR2 YSLEER, per germline. The CDR3 has 17 residues. The CDR3 is CASSPGGITTMNYGYTF. The CDR3 DNA sequence: TGCGCCAGCAGCCCGGGAGGGATAACGACTATGAACTATGGCTACACCTTC.

J is TRBJ1-2 and V is TRBV11-2; possible D gene TRBD1, 5 bases. This CDR3 is 12 amino acids long. The germline V gene has CDR1 SGHAT and CDR2 FQNNGV. Trimming cost V 5 bases and J 6 bases, with 10 bases left between them. CDR3 DNA sequence: TGTGCCAGCAGCCTCGACAGTAATGGCTACACCTTC. Encoded protein: CASSLDSNGYTF.

V is TRBV7-2 and J is TRBJ2-7; TRBD1 is a possible D gene (5 bases). This CDR3 region has 14 residues. Trimming pared 5 bases from V and 0 bases from J, leaving 11 bases between. CDR1 and CDR2 from the germline V gene are SGHTA and FQGNSA. The chain's CDR3 is CASSPTGYSYEQYF. CDR3 nucleotides: TGTGCCAGCAGCCCCACAGGTTACTCCTACGAGCAGTACTTC.

This chain links TRBV4-1 with TRBJ2-5; 11 nucleotides agree with TRBD2. V lost 3 bases to trimming and J lost 3 bases; unmatched junction nucleotides: 0. CDR3 length: 14 residues. Germline V gives CDR1 MGHRA, CDR2 YSYEKL. CDR3 in amino acids: CASSQGLAEETQYF. As DNA, the CDR3 is TGCGCCAGCAGCCAGGGACTAGCGGAAGAGACCCAGTACTTC.

The rearrangement joins TRBV11-2 to TRBJ2-3; no definite D call. The length of the CDR3 is 14 residues. CDR1 is SGHAT and CDR2 is FQNNGV in the germline V gene. Between the trimmed V and J ends, which lost 3 bases and 2 bases, there was a span of 9 bases. The CDR3 protein is CASSLVQFTDTQYF. CDR3 sequence (DNA): TGTGCCAGCAGCTTGGTTCAGTTCACAGATACGCAGTATTTT. Full variable domain (missing parts from reference TRBV11-2 and TRBJ2-3): EAGVAQSPRYKIIEKRQSVAFWCNPISGHATLYWYQQILGQGPKLLIQFQNNGVVDDSQLPKDRFSAERLKGVDSTLKIQPAKLEDSAVYLCASSLVQFTDTQYFGPGTRLTVL.

This rearrangement joins TRBV6-2 or TRBV6-3 to TRBJ2-4, with 10 bases fitting TRBD2. The CDR3 extends over 17 amino acids. CDR1 and CDR2 from the germline V gene are MNHEY and SVGEGT. Trimming cost V 6 bases and J 0 bases; bases outside gene matches: 8. The CDR3 DNA reads as TGTGCCAGCAGCCAGGCCGGACTAGCGGTAGCCAAAAACATTCAGTACTTC. Translation: CASSQAGLAVAKNIQYF.

In this sample, this clone turned up once. This chain uses TRBV19 with TRBJ2-2; 8 nucleotides line up with TRBD1. Germline CDR1 is LNHDA and CDR2 is SQIVND (reference sequence). V was clipped by 5 bases and J by 8 bases; unmatched bases: 7. This CDR3 contains 14 residues. CDR3 residues: CASSPPTGAGELFF. The CDR3 DNA follows: TGTGCCAGTAGTCCACCGACAGGGGCTGGGGAGCTGTTTTTT.

This rearrangement joins TRBV29-1 to TRBJ1-1, with D possibly being TRBD1 (5 bases). CDR3 size: 13 residues. With 7 bases removed from V and 0 bases from J, the gap between germline ends came to 12 bases. CDR1 and CDR2 (germline): SQVTM, ANQGSEA. CDR3 amino acids: CSAGHRMNTEAFF. The DNA of the CDR3 is TGCAGCGCTGGACACAGAATGAACACTGAAGCTTTCTTT.